The rows below give T cell receptor beta chains drawn from one sample of a study of CD8 T cells in ankylosing spondylitis. TCRdb processed the 5' RACE reads anew with MiXCR; each CDR3 protein has one entry. Of around 210,000 distinct CDR3 sequences listed, 8.2% are singletons. The sample was blood, either unsorted or a sorted T cell fraction (not recorded which). The origin of the receptors is a female donor with ankylosing spondylitis or in good health (not recorded which). CDR3s include the opening cysteine and the closing phenylalanine or tryptophan. A D gene is named only where the DNA matches it firmly. Only some rows state a clone size, as once, few, many or a class for expanded clones.

V gene: TRBV5-1
clone size: many
J gene: TRBJ1-2
D gene: TRBD1
CDR3 DNA: TGCGCCAGCAGCAGCTCAGGGGGCTACGGTGGCTACACCTTC
CDR3 protein: CASSSSGGYGGYTF

V gene: TRBV2
clone size: many
J gene: TRBJ1-1
D gene: .
CDR3 DNA: TGTGCCAGCAGAGAAACGGGGGCCATGAACACTGAAGCTTTCTTT
CDR3 protein: CASRETGAMNTEAFF

V gene: TRBV5-1
clone size: .
J gene: TRBJ2-3
D gene: .
CDR3 DNA: TGCGCCAGCAGCCCCTCCGGGAGTAACCCAGATACGCAGTATTTT
CDR3 protein: CASSPSGSNPDTQYF

V gene: TRBV6-1
clone size: many
J gene: TRBJ1-6
D gene: .
CDR3 DNA: TGTGCCAGCAGGCAACAGGGAAGTAATTCACCCCTCCACTTT
CDR3 protein: CASRQQGSNSPLHF

V gene: TRBV18
clone size: many
J gene: TRBJ2-3
D gene: TRBD1
CDR3 DNA: TGTGCCAGCTCACCCCGGGACAGATACACAGATACGCAGTATTTT
CDR3 protein: CASSPRDRYTDTQYF

V gene: TRBV5-1
clone size: many
J gene: TRBJ2-5
D gene: .
CDR3 DNA: TGCGCCAGCAGCTTGGAGGCTGAGACCCAGTACTTC
CDR3 protein: CASSLEAETQYF

V gene: TRBV7-8
clone size: many
J gene: TRBJ2-7
D gene: .
CDR3 DNA: TGTGCCAGCAGCCCAGCGGGCCTAACCTACGAGCAGTACTTC
CDR3 protein: CASSPAGLTYEQYF

V gene: TRBV28
clone size: many
J gene: TRBJ2-7
D gene: .
CDR3 DNA: TGTGCCAGCAGTCCCGTTAGCGGCTACGAGCAGTACTTC
CDR3 protein: CASSPVSGYEQYF

V gene: TRBV7-2
clone size: few
J gene: TRBJ2-2
D gene: .
CDR3 DNA: TGTGCCAGCAGTCGCAGTTCAGGGAGAGGCGGGGAGCTGTTTTTT
CDR3 protein: CASSRSSGRGGELFF

V gene: TRBV20-1
clone size: many
J gene: TRBJ2-5
D gene: .
CDR3 DNA: TGCAGTGGAGGGAGGGGGATAGAGACCCAGTACTTC
CDR3 protein: CSGGRGIETQYF

V gene: TRBV28
clone size: many
J gene: TRBJ2-7
D gene: TRBD2
CDR3 DNA: TGTGCCAGCAGTGGCCGGGCGGGAGCGCCCTACGAGCAGTACTTC
CDR3 protein: CASSGRAGAPYEQYF

V gene: TRBV28
clone size: many
J gene: TRBJ1-1
D gene: TRBD1
CDR3 DNA: TGTGCCAGCAGTTTGACAGGGCCGAACACTGAAGCTTTCTTT
CDR3 protein: CASSLTGPNTEAFF

V gene: TRBV6-2/TRBV6-3
clone size: .
J gene: TRBJ2-7
D gene: .
CDR3 DNA: TGTGCCAGCTCAACGGCCGTTCCTCCTTACGAGCAGTACTTC
CDR3 protein: CASSTAVPPYEQYF

V gene: TRBV15
clone size: many
J gene: TRBJ2-7
D gene: .
CDR3 DNA: TGTGCCACCAGCAGAGATCCGAATTCCTACGAGCAGTACTTC
CDR3 protein: CATSRDPNSYEQYF

V gene: TRBV10-3
clone size: .
J gene: TRBJ2-7
D gene: .
CDR3 DNA: TGTGCCATCAGCAAGCCCCAGGGGAGCGAGCAGTACTTC
CDR3 protein: CAISKPQGSEQYF

V gene: TRBV20-1
clone size: many
J gene: TRBJ2-3
D gene: TRBD2
CDR3 DNA: TGCAGTTCTAGCGGGGTAGACTCAGATACGCAGTATTTT
CDR3 protein: CSSSGVDSDTQYF

V gene: TRBV28
clone size: many
J gene: TRBJ1-4
D gene: TRBD1
CDR3 DNA: TGTGCCAGCAGTTCCTACAGGGGAAGGGATGAAAAACTGTTTTTT
CDR3 protein: CASSSYRGRDEKLFF

V gene: TRBV12-5
clone size: .
J gene: TRBJ2-3
D gene: .
CDR3 DNA: TGTGCTAGCTCCGAGCGGACAGATACGCAGTATTTT
CDR3 protein: CASSERTDTQYF

V gene: TRBV2
clone size: many
J gene: TRBJ2-5
D gene: .
CDR3 DNA: TGTGCCAGCAAAGGGTCAGGGGAAGGGACCCAGTACTTC
CDR3 protein: CASKGSGEGTQYF

V gene: TRBV20-1
clone size: many
J gene: TRBJ2-1
D gene: TRBD2
CDR3 DNA: TGCAGTGCTCTTCTAGCGGGAGACTACAATGAGCAGTTCTTC
CDR3 protein: CSALLAGDYNEQFF

V gene: TRBV20-1
clone size: .
J gene: TRBJ2-1
D gene: .
CDR3 DNA: TGCAGTGCCCTTTGGAGGGTAGGCTACAATGAGCAGTTCTTC
CDR3 protein: CSALWRVGYNEQFF

V gene: TRBV5-1
clone size: many
J gene: TRBJ2-1
D gene: .
CDR3 DNA: TGCGCCAGCAGCTTGGCCGGGGGCATGGACAATGAGCAGTTCTTC
CDR3 protein: CASSLAGGMDNEQFF

V gene: TRBV7-2
clone size: many
J gene: TRBJ1-3
D gene: .
CDR3 DNA: TGTGCCAGCAGCCGAGAGAGCTCTGGAAACACCATATATTTT
CDR3 protein: CASSRESSGNTIYF

V gene: TRBV29-1
clone size: many
J gene: TRBJ1-1
D gene: TRBD1
CDR3 DNA: TGCAGCGGCCGACAGGGGGCAAACACTGAAGCTTTCTTT
CDR3 protein: CSGRQGANTEAFF

V gene: TRBV6-1
clone size: .
J gene: TRBJ1-3
D gene: .
CDR3 DNA: TGTGCCAGCAGTGCCGTTTCTGGAAACACCATATATTTT
CDR3 protein: CASSAVSGNTIYF

V gene: TRBV12-3/TRBV12-4
clone size: many
J gene: TRBJ2-7
D gene: .
CDR3 DNA: TGTGCCAGCAGTTTAGGCGGGATCTCCTACGAGCAGTACTTC
CDR3 protein: CASSLGGISYEQYF

V gene: TRBV10-3
clone size: many
J gene: TRBJ2-5
D gene: TRBD2
CDR3 DNA: TGTGCCATCAACGAACTAGCGGGAGGGCCGGAGACCCAGTACTTC
CDR3 protein: CAINELAGGPETQYF

V gene: TRBV20-1
clone size: many
J gene: TRBJ2-7
D gene: .
CDR3 DNA: TGCAGTGCTAGTCTCCCAGGGGGGGGGTACGAGCAGTACTTC
CDR3 protein: CSASLPGGGYEQYF

V gene: TRBV19
clone size: many
J gene: TRBJ1-5
D gene: .
CDR3 DNA: TGTGCCAGCAAAACATACGACGGGGGCAATCAGCCCCAGCATTTT
CDR3 protein: CASKTYDGGNQPQHF

V gene: TRBV7-7
clone size: few
J gene: TRBJ2-7
D gene: .
CDR3 DNA: TGTGCCAGCAGCTTTAGCGAGAGCTCCTACGAGCAGTACTTC
CDR3 protein: CASSFSESSYEQYF

V gene: TRBV20-1
clone size: few
J gene: TRBJ2-7
D gene: TRBD1
CDR3 DNA: TGCAGTGCGCAGACCGGGACAGGGACCTACGAGCAGTACTTC
CDR3 protein: CSAQTGTGTYEQYF

V gene: TRBV25-1
clone size: few
J gene: TRBJ2-7
D gene: TRBD2
CDR3 DNA: TGTGCCTGCTCCATAGCGGGAGGATTCAACGAGCAGTACTTC
CDR3 protein: CACSIAGGFNEQYF

V gene: TRBV4-3
clone size: many
J gene: TRBJ1-1
D gene: TRBD1
CDR3 DNA: TGCGCCAGCAGCCAAGATCGACAGGGATTGACGGCTTTCTTT
CDR3 protein: CASSQDRQGLTAFF

V gene: TRBV20-1
clone size: many
J gene: TRBJ2-5
D gene: TRBD1
CDR3 DNA: TGCAGTGCTCCGACAGGGAAAGAGACCCAGTACTTC
CDR3 protein: CSAPTGKETQYF

V gene: TRBV27
clone size: many
J gene: TRBJ1-2
D gene: .
CDR3 DNA: TGTGCCAGCAGTTTATCGGCGCGCCCGGGGGCTCGCTATGGCTACACCTTC
CDR3 protein: CASSLSARPGARYGYTF

V gene: TRBV5-6
clone size: .
J gene: TRBJ2-1
D gene: .
CDR3 DNA: TGTGCCAGCAGCTTGCTACAGAGTAATCACAATGAGCAGTTCTTC
CDR3 protein: CASSLLQSNHNEQFF

V gene: TRBV20-1
clone size: many
J gene: TRBJ2-7
D gene: .
CDR3 DNA: TGCAGTGCTAGAGATCAAACAGTCTACGAGCAGTACTTC
CDR3 protein: CSARDQTVYEQYF

V gene: TRBV5-1
clone size: many
J gene: TRBJ2-7
D gene: TRBD1
CDR3 DNA: TGCGCCAGCAGCTCCGACAGGGTTGACGAGCAGTACTTC
CDR3 protein: CASSSDRVDEQYF

V gene: TRBV9
clone size: many
J gene: TRBJ1-3
D gene: .
CDR3 DNA: TGTGCCAGCAGCCCTGCCGGGAACTCTGGAAACACCATATATTTT
CDR3 protein: CASSPAGNSGNTIYF

V gene: TRBV5-1
clone size: many
J gene: TRBJ2-1
D gene: .
CDR3 DNA: TGCGCCAGCAGCTTTGTAGTGGCCGATTACAATGAGCAGTTCTTC
CDR3 protein: CASSFVVADYNEQFF

V gene: TRBV6-2/TRBV6-3
clone size: many
J gene: TRBJ2-1
D gene: TRBD2
CDR3 DNA: TGTGCCAGCAGGGAGGGACTAGTGCCGCGAAATGAGCAGTTCTTC
CDR3 protein: CASREGLVPRNEQFF

V gene: TRBV6-1
clone size: many
J gene: TRBJ2-1
D gene: TRBD1
CDR3 DNA: TGTGCCAGCAGGGGACAGACTACAATGGGTGAGCAGTTCTTC
CDR3 protein: CASRGQTTMGEQFF

V gene: TRBV5-1
clone size: many
J gene: TRBJ2-7
D gene: .
CDR3 DNA: TGCGCCAGCAGCAACCGGGACTGGAGGGGAGAGCAGTACTTC
CDR3 protein: CASSNRDWRGEQYF

V gene: TRBV27
clone size: many
J gene: TRBJ2-1
D gene: TRBD2
CDR3 DNA: TGTGCCAGCAACCGACCGGGGGGCTCCTACAATGAGCAGTTCTTC
CDR3 protein: CASNRPGGSYNEQFF

V gene: TRBV6-2/TRBV6-3
clone size: .
J gene: TRBJ2-5
D gene: .
CDR3 DNA: TGTGCCAGCACTCCTCACGAATTCCAAGAGACCCAGTACTTC
CDR3 protein: CASTPHEFQETQYF

V gene: TRBV5-1
clone size: many
J gene: TRBJ2-1
D gene: TRBD1
CDR3 DNA: TGCGCCAGCAGCCCGGGGGTGGGGACAGGGATCAATGAGCAGTTCTTC
CDR3 protein: CASSPGVGTGINEQFF

V gene: TRBV13
clone size: many
J gene: TRBJ2-3
D gene: .
CDR3 DNA: TGTGCCAGCAGCTCAGCACTACCCTGGAGCACAGATACGCAGTATTTT
CDR3 protein: CASSSALPWSTDTQYF

V gene: TRBV20-1
clone size: many
J gene: TRBJ1-6
D gene: .
CDR3 DNA: TGCAGTGCTAGAGGACCCACAAGGTCACCCCTCCACTTT
CDR3 protein: CSARGPTRSPLHF

V gene: TRBV9
clone size: .
J gene: TRBJ2-2
D gene: .
CDR3 DNA: TGTGCCAGCAGCCCCCTGGGGACCACCACCGGGGAGCTGTTTTTT
CDR3 protein: CASSPLGTTTGELFF

V gene: TRBV20-1
clone size: many
J gene: TRBJ2-2
D gene: TRBD2
CDR3 DNA: TGCAGTGCCAGGGGGCGACTAGCGGGAGAGACCGGGGAGCTGTTTTTT
CDR3 protein: CSARGRLAGETGELFF

V gene: TRBV11-2
clone size: many
J gene: TRBJ2-1
D gene: TRBD2
CDR3 DNA: TGTGCCAGCAGCAACCGGGACTATCTATTCCATGAGCAGTTCTTC
CDR3 protein: CASSNRDYLFHEQFF

V gene: TRBV9
clone size: many
J gene: TRBJ2-1
D gene: .
CDR3 DNA: TGTGCCAGCAGCCTCTCCGGGACTCGGAATGAGCAGTTCTTC
CDR3 protein: CASSLSGTRNEQFF

V gene: TRBV7-2
clone size: .
J gene: TRBJ1-1
D gene: .
CDR3 DNA: TGTGCCAGCAGCTTAGCTTCGAACGAGGAAGCTTTCTTT
CDR3 protein: CASSLASNEEAFF

V gene: TRBV18
clone size: few
J gene: TRBJ2-1
D gene: TRBD2
CDR3 DNA: TGTGCCAGCTCACCGGCGGCGGGAGGGTCCTACAATGAGCAGTTCTTC
CDR3 protein: CASSPAAGGSYNEQFF

V gene: TRBV27
clone size: few
J gene: TRBJ2-1
D gene: TRBD2
CDR3 DNA: TGTGCCAGCACCCTCACTAGCGGGATCGATGAGCAGTTCTTC
CDR3 protein: CASTLTSGIDEQFF

V gene: TRBV20-1
clone size: few
J gene: TRBJ2-5
D gene: .
CDR3 DNA: TGCAGTGCCCCGGACTCGACTTCTATAAAAGAGACCCAGTACTTC
CDR3 protein: CSAPDSTSIKETQYF

V gene: TRBV6-1
clone size: .
J gene: TRBJ2-7
D gene: .
CDR3 DNA: TGTGCCAGCAGTCTGGGACCGGCCTGGCAGCAGTACTTC
CDR3 protein: CASSLGPAWQQYF

V gene: TRBV10-3
clone size: many
J gene: TRBJ1-1
D gene: TRBD1
CDR3 DNA: TGTGCCAGCGGACAGGGAGGAACTGAAGCTTTCTTT
CDR3 protein: CASGQGGTEAFF